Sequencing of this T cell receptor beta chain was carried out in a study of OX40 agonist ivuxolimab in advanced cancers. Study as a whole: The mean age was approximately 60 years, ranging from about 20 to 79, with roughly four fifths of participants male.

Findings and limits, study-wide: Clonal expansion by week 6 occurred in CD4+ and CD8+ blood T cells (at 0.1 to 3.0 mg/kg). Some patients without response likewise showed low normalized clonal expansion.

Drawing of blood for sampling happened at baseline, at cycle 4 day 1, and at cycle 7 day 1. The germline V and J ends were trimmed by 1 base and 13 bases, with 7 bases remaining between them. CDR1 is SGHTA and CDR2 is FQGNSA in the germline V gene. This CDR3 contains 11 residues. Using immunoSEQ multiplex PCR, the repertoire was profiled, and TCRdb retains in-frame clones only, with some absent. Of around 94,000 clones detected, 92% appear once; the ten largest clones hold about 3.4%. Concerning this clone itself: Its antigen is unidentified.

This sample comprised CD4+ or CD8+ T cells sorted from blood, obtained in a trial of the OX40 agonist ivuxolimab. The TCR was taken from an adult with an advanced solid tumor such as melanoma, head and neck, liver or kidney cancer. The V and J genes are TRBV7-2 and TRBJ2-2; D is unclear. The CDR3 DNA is TGTGCCAGCAGCTTAGGGGTTGGGCTGTTTTTT. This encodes CASSLGVGLFF.